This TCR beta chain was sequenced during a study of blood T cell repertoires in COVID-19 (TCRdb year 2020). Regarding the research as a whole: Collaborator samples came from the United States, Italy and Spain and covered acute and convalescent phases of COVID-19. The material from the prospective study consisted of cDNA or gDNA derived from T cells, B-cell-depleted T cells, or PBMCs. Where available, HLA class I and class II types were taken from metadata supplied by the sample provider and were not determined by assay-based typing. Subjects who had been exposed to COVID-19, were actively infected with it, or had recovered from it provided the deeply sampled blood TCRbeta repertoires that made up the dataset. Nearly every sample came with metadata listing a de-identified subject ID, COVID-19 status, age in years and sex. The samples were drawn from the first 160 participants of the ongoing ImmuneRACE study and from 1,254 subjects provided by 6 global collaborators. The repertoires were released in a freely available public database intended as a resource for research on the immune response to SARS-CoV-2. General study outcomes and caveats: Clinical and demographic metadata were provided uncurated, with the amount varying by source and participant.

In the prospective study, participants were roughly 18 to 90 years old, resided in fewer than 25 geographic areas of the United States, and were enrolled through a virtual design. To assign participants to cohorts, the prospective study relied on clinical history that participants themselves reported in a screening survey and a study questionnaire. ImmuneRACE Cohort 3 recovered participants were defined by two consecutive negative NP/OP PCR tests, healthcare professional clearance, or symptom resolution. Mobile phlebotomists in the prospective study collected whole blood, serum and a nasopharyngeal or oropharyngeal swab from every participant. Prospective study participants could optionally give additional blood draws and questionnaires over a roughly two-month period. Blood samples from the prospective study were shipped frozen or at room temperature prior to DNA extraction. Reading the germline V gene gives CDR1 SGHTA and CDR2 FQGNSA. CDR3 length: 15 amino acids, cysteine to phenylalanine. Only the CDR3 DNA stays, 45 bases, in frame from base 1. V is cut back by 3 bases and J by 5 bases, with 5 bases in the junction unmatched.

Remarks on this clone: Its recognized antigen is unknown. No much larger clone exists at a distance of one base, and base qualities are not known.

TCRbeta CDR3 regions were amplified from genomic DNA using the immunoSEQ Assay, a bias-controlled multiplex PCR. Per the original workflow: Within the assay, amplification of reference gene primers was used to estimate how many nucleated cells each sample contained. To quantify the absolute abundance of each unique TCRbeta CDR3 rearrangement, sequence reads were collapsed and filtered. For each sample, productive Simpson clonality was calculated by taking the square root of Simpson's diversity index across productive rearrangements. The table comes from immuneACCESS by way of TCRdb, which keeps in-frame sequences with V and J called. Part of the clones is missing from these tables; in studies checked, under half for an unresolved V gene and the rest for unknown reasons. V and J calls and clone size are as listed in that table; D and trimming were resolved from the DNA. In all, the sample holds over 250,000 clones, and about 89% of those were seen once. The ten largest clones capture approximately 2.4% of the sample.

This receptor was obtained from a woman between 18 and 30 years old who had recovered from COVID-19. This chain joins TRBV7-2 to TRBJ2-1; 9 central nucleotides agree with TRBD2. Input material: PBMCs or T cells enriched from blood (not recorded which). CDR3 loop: CASSFRASGDNEQFF. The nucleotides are TGTGCCAGCAGCTTCAGGGCTAGCGGGGACAATGAGCAGTTCTTC. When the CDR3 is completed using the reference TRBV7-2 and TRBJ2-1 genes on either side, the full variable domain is GAGVSQSPSNKVTEKGKDVELRCDPISGHTALYWYRQSLGQGLEFLIYFQGNSAPDKSGLPSDRFSAERTGGSVSTLTIQRTQQEDSAVYLCASSFRASGDNEQFFGPGTRLTVL.